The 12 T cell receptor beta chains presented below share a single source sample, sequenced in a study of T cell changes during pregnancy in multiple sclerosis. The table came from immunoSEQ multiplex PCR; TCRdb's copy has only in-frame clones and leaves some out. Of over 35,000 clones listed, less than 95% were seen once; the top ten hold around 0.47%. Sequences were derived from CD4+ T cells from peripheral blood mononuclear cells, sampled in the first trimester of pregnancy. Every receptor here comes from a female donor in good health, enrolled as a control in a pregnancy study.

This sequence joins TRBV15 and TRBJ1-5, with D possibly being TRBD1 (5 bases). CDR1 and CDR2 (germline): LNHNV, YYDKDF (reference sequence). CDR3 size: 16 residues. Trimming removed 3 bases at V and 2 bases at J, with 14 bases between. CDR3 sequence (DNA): TGTGCCACCAGCAGCTTTGAGGGAGGGGGCAATCAGCCCCAGCATTTT. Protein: CATSSFEGGGNQPQHF.

The CDR3 region has the DNA TGTGCCAGCAGCTCTCCAGCGGGGGGCTTGAACACCGGGGAGCTGTTTTTT. The encoded protein is CASSSPAGGLNTGELFF. This chain joins TRBV7-2 and TRBJ2-2, with 9 bases identical to TRBD2. Per germline, CDR1 SGHTA and CDR2 FQGNSA. There are 17 residues in the CDR3. V lost 4 bases and J lost 1; bases outside the gene matches: 7.

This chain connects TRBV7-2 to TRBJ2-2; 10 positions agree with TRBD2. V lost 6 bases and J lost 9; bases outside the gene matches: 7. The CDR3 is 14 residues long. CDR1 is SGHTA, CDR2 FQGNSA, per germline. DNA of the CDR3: TGTGCCAGCAGACTAAGCGGGGGGGCCCGGGAGCTGTTTTTT. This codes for CASRLSGGARELFF.

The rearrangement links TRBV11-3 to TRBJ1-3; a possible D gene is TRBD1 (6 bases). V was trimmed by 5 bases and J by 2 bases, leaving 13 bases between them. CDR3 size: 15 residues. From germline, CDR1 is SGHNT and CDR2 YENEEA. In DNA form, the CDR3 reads TGTGCCAGCAGCACAACAGGACAGCCTGGAAACACCATATATTTT. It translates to CASSTTGQPGNTIYF.

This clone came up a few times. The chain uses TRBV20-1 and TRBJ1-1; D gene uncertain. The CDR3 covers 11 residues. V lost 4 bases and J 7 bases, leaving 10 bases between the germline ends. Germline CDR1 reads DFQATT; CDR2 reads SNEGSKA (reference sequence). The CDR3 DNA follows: TGCAGTGCTACACCTCAGATTGAAGCTTTCTTT. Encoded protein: CSATPQIEAFF.

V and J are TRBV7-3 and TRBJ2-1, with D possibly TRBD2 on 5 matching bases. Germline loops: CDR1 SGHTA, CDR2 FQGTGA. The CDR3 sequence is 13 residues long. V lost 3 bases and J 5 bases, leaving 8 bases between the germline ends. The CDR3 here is CASSFGRDNEQFF. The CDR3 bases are TGTGCCAGCAGCTTTGGGCGGGACAATGAGCAGTTCTTC.

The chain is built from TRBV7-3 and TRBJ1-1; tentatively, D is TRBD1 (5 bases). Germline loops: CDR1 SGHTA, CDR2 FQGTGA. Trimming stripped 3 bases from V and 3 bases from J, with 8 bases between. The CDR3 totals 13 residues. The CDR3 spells CASSFSGDTEAFF. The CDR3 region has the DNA TGTGCCAGCAGCTTCTCGGGGGACACTGAAGCTTTCTTT.

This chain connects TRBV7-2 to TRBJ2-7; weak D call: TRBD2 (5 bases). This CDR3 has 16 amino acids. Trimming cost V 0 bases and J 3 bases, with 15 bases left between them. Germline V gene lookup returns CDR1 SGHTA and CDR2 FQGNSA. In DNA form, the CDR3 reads TGTGCCAGCAGCTTAGCTGCGGGCAGGCTAAACTACGAGCAGTACTTC. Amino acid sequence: CASSLAAGRLNYEQYF.

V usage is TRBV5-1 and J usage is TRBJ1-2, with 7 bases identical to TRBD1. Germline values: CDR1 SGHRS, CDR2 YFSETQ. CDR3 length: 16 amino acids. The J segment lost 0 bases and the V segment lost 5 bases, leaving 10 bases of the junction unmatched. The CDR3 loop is CASSEQTGLPNYGYTF. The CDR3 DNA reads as TGCGCCAGCAGTGAACAGACAGGGCTCCCTAACTATGGCTACACCTTC.

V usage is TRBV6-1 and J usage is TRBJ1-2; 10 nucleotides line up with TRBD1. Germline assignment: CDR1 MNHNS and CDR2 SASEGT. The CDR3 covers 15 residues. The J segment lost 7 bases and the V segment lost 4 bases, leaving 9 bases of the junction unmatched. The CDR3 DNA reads TGTGCCAGCAGTGGTGAGACAGGGGGCGCGGCTGGCTACACCTTC. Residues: CASSGETGGAAGYTF.

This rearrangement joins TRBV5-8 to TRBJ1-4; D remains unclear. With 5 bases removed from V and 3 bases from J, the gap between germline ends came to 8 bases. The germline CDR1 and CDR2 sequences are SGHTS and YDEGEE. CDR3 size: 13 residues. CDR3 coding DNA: TGTGCCAGCAGTCGTACAGCTAATGAAAAACTGTTTTTT. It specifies CASSRTANEKLFF.

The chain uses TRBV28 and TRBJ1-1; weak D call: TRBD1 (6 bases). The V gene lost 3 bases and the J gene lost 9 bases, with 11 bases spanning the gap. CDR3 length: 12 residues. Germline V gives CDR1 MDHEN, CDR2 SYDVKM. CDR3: CASSFPDSQAFF. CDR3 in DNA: TGTGCCAGCAGTTTCCCGGACAGCCAAGCTTTCTTT.